This entry features one T cell receptor (beta chain) sequence. Its antigen remains unidentified. The CDR3 is 14 amino acids. Germline values: CDR1 LGHNA, CDR2 YNFKEQ. After removal of 5 bases from V and 1 base from J, the junction contained 4 bases not matched to a gene. Donors were ostensibly healthy at sampling, although undocumented immune exposures were probable. This entry belongs to a study of cytomegalovirus exposure and HLA in healthy donors. Overall study findings and caveats: The authors excluded some V segments, including TRBV6-2 and TRBV6-3, as indistinguishable. The classifier, whose performance was assessed in both the original and validation cohorts, reportedly diagnosed cytomegalovirus status with high specificity and sensitivity.

It was with 60 Vbeta and 13 Jbeta primers that the PCR ran. Assay used: immunoSEQ multiplex PCR; TCRdb lists only in-frame clones, some missing. The sample carries fewer than 95,000 clones, 85% recorded once. The receptor's source is a man aged 35-49 years in good health and CMV-seropositive. Source material: PBMCs. V usage is TRBV4-2 and J usage is TRBJ1-1, with TRBD1 identical over 7 bases. In DNA, the CDR3 is TGTGCCAGCAGCTTACAGGGGTCGAACACTGAAGCTTTCTTT. Encoded protein: CASSLQGSNTEAFF.